This entry lists 5 T cell receptor beta chains sequenced from one sample in a study of identical twins. A single record per CDR3 protein comes from TCRdb applying MiXCR to the 5' RACE reads. The sample lists around 230,000 distinct CDR3 sequences, about 6.7% occurring once. These data were likewise used in another study, on T cells expressing NK-cell markers.

Material: CD8+ T cells sorted from blood. Receptors were obtained from a woman under 30 in good health.

In this sample, this clonotype turned up many times. The chain links TRBV12-3 or TRBV12-4 to TRBJ2-1, with a possible D match to TRBD1 (6 bases). The length of the CDR3 is 12 residues. The V end lost 5 bases, the J end lost 7 bases, and 9 bases lay between the germline ends. The DNA for the CDR3 is TGTGCCAGCAGTGCACAGGGAAATGAGCAGTTCTTC. Its translation: CASSAQGNEQFF.

The chain uses TRBV6-2 or TRBV6-3 and TRBJ1-1; D not resolved. The germline gives CDR1 MNHEY, CDR2 SVGEGT. V lost 4 bases and J 5 bases, leaving 14 bases between the germline ends. The CDR3 has 14 amino acids. The CDR3: CASSFVSSTTEAFF. As DNA, the CDR3 is TGTGCCAGCAGTTTCGTATCTTCGACGACTGAAGCTTTCTTT.

This clonotype has ten or more counts. The gene calls are TRBV4-3 and TRBJ2-3; D unresolved. The CDR3 is 14 amino acids. In germline, CDR1 is LGHNA, CDR2 YSLEER. Trimming shortened V by 4 bases and J by 0 bases, and 8 bases separated the two germline ends. CDR3 sequence reads: CASSRTGSTDTQYF. The CDR3 bases are TGCGCCAGCAGCCGGACCGGGAGCACAGATACGCAGTATTTT.

This clonotype was observed at least ten times. This chain links TRBV27 with TRBJ2-1; 12 bases fit TRBD2. In germline, CDR1 is MNHEY, CDR2 SMNVEV (reference sequence). The CDR3 extends over 14 amino acids. The V gene end was trimmed by 5 bases and the J gene end by 4 bases; junction bases not matched to a gene: 0. CDR3 sequence (DNA): TGTGCCAGCAGTGGACTAGCGGGGTACAATGAGCAGTTCTTC. Translated, it gives CASSGLAGYNEQFF.

The chain combines TRBV25-1 with TRBJ2-1; possibly TRBD1 for D (6 bases). CDR1 and CDR2 from the germline V gene are MGHDK and SYGVNS. The germline V and J ends were trimmed by 8 bases and 5 bases, with 13 bases remaining between them. The CDR3 has 13 amino acids. As DNA, the CDR3 is TGTGCCAGCCCCCGGACAGACGACAATGAGCAGTTCTTC. It translates to CASPRTDDNEQFF.